A selection of T cell receptor beta chains follows, all from one sample in a study of cytomegalovirus exposure and HLA in healthy donors. Sequencing was performed with immunoSEQ multiplex PCR; in TCRdb, only in-frame clones are kept and a portion is missing. This table holds around 85,000 clones, around 80% found once. Specimen: PBMCs. The receptor source for this set is a man between 25 and 39 years old in good health and CMV-seronegative. Both conserved end residues are trimmed from each CDR3.

j_call: TRBJ2-5
v_call: TRBV5-1
cdr3_aa: TSSSEGLAGETQY

j_call: TRBJ2-2
v_call: TRBV19
cdr3_aa: ASSYIAGFRTGELF

j_call: TRBJ1-2
v_call: TRBV27
cdr3_aa: ASSRGTGQAYGYT

j_call: TRBJ2-5
v_call: TRBV28
cdr3_aa: ASSPSGAQTQY

j_call: TRBJ2-5
v_call: TRBV6-4
cdr3_aa: ASSRRTGETQY

j_call: TRBJ2-3
v_call: TRBV6-4
cdr3_aa: ASSPEAAVDTQY

j_call: TRBJ1-6
v_call: TRBV7-8
cdr3_aa: ASSLAPGLGSPLH

j_call: TRBJ2-5
v_call: TRBV27
cdr3_aa: ASSPRVSETQY

j_call: TRBJ2-2
v_call: TRBV7-2
cdr3_aa: ASSSTLGGTGELF

j_call: TRBJ2-5
v_call: TRBV28
cdr3_aa: ASTFTGLETQY

j_call: TRBJ2-5
v_call: TRBV5-1
cdr3_aa: ASSLAAVRGGEQY

j_call: TRBJ1-6
v_call: TRBV27
cdr3_aa: ASSQGNSPLH

j_call: TRBJ2-3
v_call: TRBV5-1
cdr3_aa: ASSPRSGVGTDTQY

j_call: TRBJ1-2
v_call: TRBV30
cdr3_aa: AWSPGSYGYT

j_call: TRBJ2-5
v_call: TRBV5-1
cdr3_aa: ASRRRADQETQY

j_call: TRBJ1-5
v_call: TRBV28
cdr3_aa: ASSFPQGGSQPQH

j_call: TRBJ2-1
v_call: TRBV30
cdr3_aa: AWIPAGRSSYNEQF

j_call: TRBJ1-6
v_call: TRBV6-1
cdr3_aa: ASRGTGDYSPLH

j_call: TRBJ2-5
v_call: TRBV27
cdr3_aa: ASRPPGVRAGYQETQY

j_call: TRBJ1-6
v_call: TRBV6-5
cdr3_aa: ASSYSEGADNSPLH

j_call: TRBJ1-2
v_call: TRBV28
cdr3_aa: ASTGRLGGYT

j_call: TRBJ2-6
v_call: TRBV5-6
cdr3_aa: ASRQTGSGANVLT

j_call: TRBJ2-7
v_call: TRBV6-6
cdr3_aa: ASNLAPSSYEQY

j_call: TRBJ2-5
v_call: TRBV7-9
cdr3_aa: ASSPFRGTGVGGQETQY

j_call: TRBJ2-7
v_call: TRBV7-2
cdr3_aa: ASSLSGQGSYEQY

j_call: TRBJ2-7
v_call: TRBV19
cdr3_aa: ASRGASGVSEQY

j_call: TRBJ2-1
v_call: TRBV2
cdr3_aa: ASGRYLQPPHNEQF

j_call: TRBJ2-2
v_call: TRBV7-2
cdr3_aa: ASSFGGTVGELF

j_call: TRBJ2-4
v_call: TRBV19
cdr3_aa: ASSPGAGENIQY

j_call: TRBJ2-5
v_call: TRBV2
cdr3_aa: ASSRTGRFETQY

j_call: TRBJ2-1
v_call: TRBV28
cdr3_aa: ASSLTGGPYNEQF

j_call: TRBJ2-7
v_call: TRBV5-6
cdr3_aa: ASSFLGVPYEQY

j_call: TRBJ1-5
v_call: TRBV23-1
cdr3_aa: ASSQSSPGNQPQH

j_call: TRBJ2-7
v_call: TRBV29-1
cdr3_aa: SVAYSSYEQY

j_call: TRBJ1-2
v_call: TRBV5-4
cdr3_aa: ASSPGPAKDGYT

j_call: TRBJ2-7
v_call: TRBV30
cdr3_aa: AWSGGRTSGSGQY

j_call: TRBJ2-3
v_call: TRBV7-2
cdr3_aa: ASSLGGGRSDTQY

j_call: TRBJ1-3
v_call: TRBV18
cdr3_aa: ASSPKEGKISGNTIY

j_call: TRBJ2-1
v_call: TRBV6-4
cdr3_aa: ASSDEAGSYNEQF

j_call: TRBJ1-6
v_call: TRBV6-1
cdr3_aa: ASIRDRNSPLH

j_call: TRBJ1-1
v_call: TRBV27
cdr3_aa: ASSLVGGTEAF

j_call: TRBJ2-7
v_call: TRBV9
cdr3_aa: ASNRDSREQY

j_call: TRBJ2-3
v_call: TRBV5-1
cdr3_aa: ASSLALTGAADTQY

j_call: TRBJ2-2
v_call: TRBV6-1
cdr3_aa: ASSDLQGVGTGELF

j_call: TRBJ2-1
v_call: TRBV21-1
cdr3_aa: ASSKRGSVHNEQF

j_call: TRBJ2-7
v_call: TRBV19
cdr3_aa: ASSPIRQGECYEQY

j_call: TRBJ2-3
v_call: TRBV29-1
cdr3_aa: SIEGGGLATDTQY

j_call: TRBJ1-4
v_call: TRBV2
cdr3_aa: ASSSRQGRTNEKLF

j_call: TRBJ1-1
v_call: TRBV2
cdr3_aa: ASSDGREFEAF

j_call: TRBJ2-1
v_call: TRBV4-3
cdr3_aa: ASSPTSGVTNEQF

j_call: TRBJ2-3
v_call: TRBV6-1
cdr3_aa: ASSEALRGRGTSTDTQY

j_call: TRBJ1-1
v_call: TRBV10-3
cdr3_aa: AISSPNRGDTEAF

j_call: TRBJ2-1
v_call: TRBV10-2
cdr3_aa: ASSAGDRPINEQF